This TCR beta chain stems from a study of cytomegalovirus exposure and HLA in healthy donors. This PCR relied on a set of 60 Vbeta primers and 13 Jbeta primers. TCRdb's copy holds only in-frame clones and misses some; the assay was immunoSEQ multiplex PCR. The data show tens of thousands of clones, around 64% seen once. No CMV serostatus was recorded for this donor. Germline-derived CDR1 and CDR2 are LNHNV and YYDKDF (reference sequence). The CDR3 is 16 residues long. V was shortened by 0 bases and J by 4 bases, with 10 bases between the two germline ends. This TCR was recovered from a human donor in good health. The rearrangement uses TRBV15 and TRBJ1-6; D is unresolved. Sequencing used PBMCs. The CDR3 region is CATSRDQAEYNSPLHF. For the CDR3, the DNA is TGTGCCACCAGCAGAGATCAGGCAGAATATAATTCACCCCTCCACTTT.